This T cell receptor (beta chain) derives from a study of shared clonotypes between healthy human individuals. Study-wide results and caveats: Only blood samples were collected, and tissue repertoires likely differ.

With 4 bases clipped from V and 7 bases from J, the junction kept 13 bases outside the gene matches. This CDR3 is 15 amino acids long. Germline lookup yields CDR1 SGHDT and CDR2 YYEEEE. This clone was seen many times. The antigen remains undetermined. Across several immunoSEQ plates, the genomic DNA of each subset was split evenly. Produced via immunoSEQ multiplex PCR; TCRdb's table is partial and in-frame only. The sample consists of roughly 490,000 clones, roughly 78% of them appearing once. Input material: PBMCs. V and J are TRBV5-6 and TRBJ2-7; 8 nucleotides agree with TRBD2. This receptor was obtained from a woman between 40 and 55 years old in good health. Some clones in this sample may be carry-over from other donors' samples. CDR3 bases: TGTGCCAGCAGCCCTGGGGGGGGACTAGTAGCGGAGCAGTACTTC. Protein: CASSPGGGLVAEQYF. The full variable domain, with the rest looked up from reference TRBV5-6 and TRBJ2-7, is DAGVTQSPTHLIKTRGQQVTLRCSPKSGHDTVSWYQQALGQGPQFIFQYYEEEERQRGNFPDRFSGHQFPNYSSELNVNALLLGDSALYLCASSPGGGLVAEQYFGPGTRLTVT.